This T cell receptor (beta chain) was sequenced for a study of PD-1 blockade in mismatch repair-deficient tumors. Overall study context: All were previously treated, progressing patients with 12 mismatch repair-deficient cancer types.

About this clone itself: Its target is unknown.

Germline V gene sequence: CDR1 KGHSH, CDR2 LQKENI. The CDR3 totals 13 residues. The junction had 5 bases not matched to a gene; V was cut back by 2 bases and J by 8 bases. Study-wide points: Tumor-resident clones, often undetectable pretreatment in blood, expanded then contracted after pembrolizumab.

Some clones are missing from TCRdb's copy, which holds only in-frame ones; the method was immunoSEQ multiplex PCR. The repertoire holds tens of thousands of clones, with approximately 78% as singletons. All patients were mismatch repair deficient, assessed by either PCR or immunohistochemistry. The TCR sequence derives from an adult with mismatch repair-deficient cancer. The sample consisted of peripheral blood, taken 2 weeks after starting pembrolizumab. The chain has TRBV18 and TRBJ1-2; 7 nucleotides line up with TRBD1. CDR3 coding DNA: TGTGCCAGCTCACCAGTCACAGGGGAAGGCTACACCTTC. Encoded protein: CASSPVTGEGYTF. Full variable domain (missing parts from reference TRBV18 and TRBJ1-2): NAGVMQNPRHLVRRRGQEARLRCSPMKGHSHVYWYRQLPEEGLKFMVYLQKENIIDESGMPKERFSAEFPKEGPSILRIQQVVRGDSAAYFCASSPVTGEGYTFGSGTRLTVV.